The 19 T cell receptor beta chains reported below all come from one sample, sequenced in a study of T cell repertoires in cytomegalovirus infection. TCRdb ran MiXCR on the reads and lists one entry per CDR3 protein. Of around 280,000 distinct CDR3 sequences listed, approximately 13% are singletons. The sequencing sample was made of PBMCs. The receptors here all came from a human donor in good health (CMV status not recorded). Some clones in this sample may be carry-over from other donors' samples.

In its sample, this clonotype was seen a few times. V is TRBV28 and J is TRBJ1-2; D unresolved. The V and J ends lost 3 bases and 0 bases respectively, with 11 bases between them. Germline CDR1 is MDHEN and CDR2 is SYDVKM. The CDR3 consists of 15 residues. CDR3 sequence (DNA): TGTGCCAGCAGTTTGCCTCCGGTTACTAACTATGGCTACACCTTC. It yields the protein CASSLPPVTNYGYTF.

This clonotype was seen a handful of times. The V and J genes are TRBV20-1 and TRBJ1-2; no clear D gene. The germline V gene has CDR1 DFQATT and CDR2 SNEGSKA (reference sequence). V lost 0 bases and J 8 bases, leaving 19 bases between the germline ends. This CDR3 contains 15 residues. CDR3 in DNA: TGCAGTGCTAGAGAAGATGGACCGGGCCCCTGGGGCTACACCTTC. Its translation: CSAREDGPGPWGYTF.

The rearrangement links TRBV20-1 to TRBJ1-4, with no clear D. Germline V gene lookup returns CDR1 DFQATT and CDR2 SNEGSKA (reference sequence). The CDR3 contains 15 residues. V was pared by 0 bases and J by 4 bases, with 12 bases between. The CDR3 region has the DNA TGCAGTGCTAGAGATCCCGGAAGCGTTAATGAAAAACTGTTTTTT. Residues: CSARDPGSVNEKLFF.

The chain joins TRBV20-1 to TRBJ1-4, with TRBD1 matching over 9 bases. The J segment lost 7 bases and the V segment lost 5 bases, leaving 5 bases of the junction unmatched. Germline CDR1 reads DFQATT; CDR2 reads SNEGSKA (reference sequence). This CDR3 has 13 residues. This CDR3 is CSAVQGAIEKLFF. CDR3 nucleotide sequence: TGCAGTGCTGTACAGGGGGCGATTGAAAAACTGTTTTTT.

This chain joins TRBV6-2 or TRBV6-3 and TRBJ2-2, with 7 nucleotides matching TRBD2. The CDR3 extends over 15 amino acids. J was trimmed by 0 bases and V by 8 bases; bases with no gene match: 6. CDR1 is MNHEY and CDR2 is SVGEGT in the germline V gene. The CDR3 spells CASRSGGANTGELFF. DNA for the CDR3: TGTGCCAGCCGAAGTGGGGGGGCGAACACCGGGGAGCTGTTTTTT.

This clonotype came up a few times. V and J are TRBV9 and TRBJ2-7; tentatively, D is TRBD2 (6 bases). V dropped 4 bases and J dropped 0 bases, with 11 bases sitting between them. CDR3 length equals 14 residues. CDR1 SGDLS and CDR2 YYNGEE come from the germline V gene. CDR3 sequence: CASSPTGVSYEQYF. In nucleotides, the CDR3 is TGTGCCAGCAGCCCCACGGGGGTCTCCTACGAGCAGTACTTC. The variable domain in full, completed from reference TRBV9 and TRBJ2-7, reads DSGVTQTPKHLITATGQRVTLRCSPRSGDLSVYWYQQSLDQGLQFLIQYYNGEERAKGNILERFSAQQFPDLHSELNLSSLELGDSALYFCASSPTGVSYEQYFGPGTRLTVT.

The sample holds a few counts of this clonotype. This chain links TRBV20-1 with TRBJ1-2; 8 bases map to TRBD1. Germline V gene data show CDR1 as DFQATT and CDR2 as SNEGSKA (reference sequence). CDR3 length: 15 residues. J lost 4 bases, V lost 4 bases, and 11 bases had no gene match. CDR3 DNA sequence: TGCAGTGCTACTCCCGAGGACAGGGTCGCCTATGGCTACACCTTC. It translates to CSATPEDRVAYGYTF.

This clonotype was seen just once. V usage is TRBV9 and J usage is TRBJ2-3; D unresolved. V was trimmed by 3 bases and J by 6 bases, leaving 17 bases between them. The CDR3 is 15 residues long. Germline-derived CDR1 and CDR2 are SGDLS and YYNGEE. This CDR3 reads CASSAFQAGQDTQYF. Written as DNA, the CDR3 is TGTGCCAGCAGCGCCTTCCAGGCTGGGCAGGATACGCAGTATTTT.

Many counts were recorded for this clonotype. The chain is built from TRBV12-3 or TRBV12-4 and TRBJ1-1; D is unresolved. With 3 bases removed from V and 4 bases from J, the gap between germline ends came to 15 bases. The CDR3 length is 15 residues. The CDR3 bases are TGTGCCAGCAGTTTGCGAGGGCCATCCCTCACTGAAGCTTTCTTT. It codes for CASSLRGPSLTEAFF.

This chain connects TRBV12-3 or TRBV12-4 to TRBJ2-1; D is ambiguous. Trimming took 1 base from V and 5 from J, leaving 6 bases between them. This CDR3 has 13 residues. DNA of the CDR3: TGTGCCAGCAGTTTAGTCCTCGACAATGAGCAGTTCTTC. Amino acid sequence: CASSLVLDNEQFF.

This clonotype was observed many times. The rearrangement uses TRBV29-1 and TRBJ2-5, with D possibly TRBD1 on 6 matching bases. The CDR3 runs to 13 residues. Trimming pared 5 bases from V and 5 bases from J, leaving 15 bases between. CDR1 is SQVTM, CDR2 ANQGSEA, per germline. The CDR3 region has the DNA TGCAGCGTTAACCCTGGGGGCGTGGAGACCCAGTACTTC. Protein sequence: CSVNPGGVETQYF.

Remarks on this clonotype: This is likely an artifact of a read error, given a far larger clone one base away. Because it lacks the conserved phenylalanine or tryptophan at the end, this CDR3 is likely a read error. The V call is TRBV28, the J call TRBJ1-1, with D possibly matching TRBD1 (6 bases). Looked up from germline, CDR1 is MDHEN and CDR2 is SYDVKM. The CDR3 totals 13 residues. Between the trimmed V and J ends, which lost 6 bases and 1 base, there was a span of 9 bases. The CDR3 loop reads CASSQGRNTEAFI. The DNA of the CDR3 is TGTGCCAGCAGCCAGGGGAGGAACACTGAAGCTTTCATT.

At least ten counts were recorded for this clonotype. One end of the junction is discordant with germline, which a read error may explain. The chain uses TRBV5-1 and TRBJ1-1, with no clear D. Per the germline V gene, CDR1 is SGHRS and CDR2 is YFSETQ. This CDR3 has 13 residues. The CDR3 here is CASSLVLNTEAFF. CDR3 DNA sequence: TGTGCTAGCAGCTTAGTCTTGAACACTGAAGCTTTCTTT.

V gene TRBV20-1 combines with J gene TRBJ2-2; D is unclear. CDR1 and CDR2 (germline): DFQATT, SNEGSKA (reference sequence). The CDR3 is 12 residues long. V lost 3 bases and J 6 bases, leaving 8 bases between the germline ends. CDR3 residues: CSASREAGELFF. The DNA of the CDR3 is TGCAGTGCTAGTAGAGAGGCCGGGGAGCTGTTTTTT.

This clonotype was counted once. CDR3 DNA sequence: TGTGCCAGCAGCTTGGGAGGGGCAGGGTTCGGGGAGCTGTTTTTT. This gives the protein CASSLGGAGFGELFF. The chain recombines TRBV5-4 with TRBJ2-2, with D tentatively TRBD1 or TRBD2 (5 bases each). Trimming cost V 0 bases and J 7 bases, with 13 bases left between them. The V gene's germline CDR1 is SGHNT and CDR2 YYREEE (reference sequence). This CDR3 spans 15 amino acids.

At least ten counts were recorded for this clonotype. This chain joins TRBV7-2 and TRBJ1-1, with 7 bases identical to TRBD1. V lost 5 bases and J lost 0; bases outside the gene matches: 12. Germline V gene lookup returns CDR1 SGHTA and CDR2 FQGNSA. CDR3 length equals 17 residues. CDR3: CASSLRQGRAVNTEAFF. CDR3 in DNA: TGTGCCAGCAGCCTCCGACAGGGAAGGGCTGTGAACACTGAAGCTTTCTTT.

This clonotype was counted between two and nine times. The chain employs TRBV18 and TRBJ2-3; D not resolved. Trimming left V 2 bases short and J 0 bases short, with 6 bases between. Germline V gives CDR1 KGHSH, CDR2 LQKENI. The CDR3 is 14 amino acids. The CDR3 spells CASSPTTSTDTQYF. CDR3 sequence (DNA): TGTGCCAGCTCACCAACGACGAGCACAGATACGCAGTATTTT.

A few counts support this clonotype. The J gene is TRBJ2-5, the V gene TRBV29-1; no definite D call. This CDR3 contains 10 residues. CDR1 is SQVTM and CDR2 is ANQGSEA in the germline V gene. V shed 5 bases and J shed 3 bases, with 4 bases lying between them. The CDR3 loop is CSVLEETQYF. CDR3 DNA sequence: TGCAGCGTTCTCGAAGAGACCCAGTACTTC. Together with reference TRBV29-1 and TRBJ2-5, the CDR3 gives the full variable domain: SAVISQKPSRDICQRGTSLTIQCQVDSQVTMMFWYRQQPGQSLTLIATANQGSEATYESGFVIDKFPISRPNLTFSTLTVSNMSPEDSSIYLCSVLEETQYFGPGTRLLVL.

Ten or more counts support this clonotype. The chain carries TRBV11-2 and TRBJ1-5, with D unresolved. Germline values: CDR1 SGHAT, CDR2 FQNNGV. V was cut by 3 bases and J by 0 bases, with 6 bases left in between. The CDR3 spans 14 residues. The CDR3 sequence: CASSLDGSNQPQHF. The CDR3 DNA reads TGTGCCAGCAGCTTGGACGGTAGCAATCAGCCCCAGCATTTT.